The 26 T cell receptor beta chains below were found in one sample sequenced in a study of blood T cell repertoires in COVID-19. Assay used: immunoSEQ multiplex PCR; TCRdb lists only in-frame clones, some missing. Of approximately 470,000 clones listed, roughly 88% are singletons. The material sequenced was peripheral blood. The source is a human donor in a cohort sampled during active COVID-19.

The gene calls are TRBV11-2 and TRBJ1-1, with 7 positions matching TRBD1. Germline CDR1 and CDR2: SGHAT and FQNNGV. Trimming removed 5 bases from V and 7 bases from J; junction bases left unmatched: 4. The CDR3 has 12 amino acids. Here the CDR3 reads CASSQQGNEAFF. The DNA for the CDR3 is TGTGCCAGCAGCCAACAGGGGAATGAAGCTTTCTTT.

V and J are TRBV4-3 and TRBJ2-3; TRBD2 aligns across 7 bases. Germline V gives CDR1 LGHNA, CDR2 YSLEER. The CDR3 consists of 15 residues. V shed 0 bases and J 2 bases; nucleotides not matched to a gene: 2. CDR3 region: CASSQDAGVTDTQYF. The CDR3 DNA reads as TGCGCCAGCAGCCAAGATGCGGGAGTCACAGATACGCAGTATTTT.

A note on this clone: The identical CDR3 is also encoded by other nucleotide sequences in the sample. The V gene is TRBV30, the J gene TRBJ1-1; 7 positions match TRBD1. Losses at the gene ends were 2 bases for V and 5 bases for J; bases not matched to a gene: 2. There are 12 residues in the CDR3. Per germline, CDR1 GTSNPN and CDR2 SVGIG (reference sequence). The DNA of the CDR3 is TGTGCCTGGAGTCCAGGGGGTACTGAAGCTTTCTTT. Residues: CAWSPGGTEAFF.

V is TRBV2 and J is TRBJ2-1; TRBD2 agrees at 11 bases. This CDR3 spans 17 amino acids. V lost 3 bases to trimming and J lost 7 bases; unmatched junction nucleotides: 11. The germline V gene encodes CDR1 SNHLY and CDR2 FYNNEI. CDR3: CASSDTSGRFTGNEQFF. DNA for the CDR3: TGTGCCAGCAGTGATACTAGCGGGAGATTTACTGGGAATGAGCAGTTCTTC.

The count of this clone is one. The chain recombines TRBV30 with TRBJ1-2; maybe TRBD1 (6 bases). There are 15 residues in the CDR3. V lost 3 bases to trimming and J lost 7 bases, with 21 bases between them. Germline values: CDR1 GTSNPN, CDR2 SVGIG (reference sequence). CDR3 region: CAWSVDGGLGRGYTF. The CDR3 DNA sequence: TGTGCCTGGAGCGTCGACGGGGGGCTAGGGCGTGGCTACACCTTC.

The chain carries TRBV28 and TRBJ1-2, with TRBD1 as a possible D gene (6 bases). The germline CDR1 and CDR2 sequences are MDHEN and SYDVKM. V shed 6 bases and J shed 3 bases, with 14 bases lying between them. CDR3 length: 14 amino acids. In DNA, the CDR3 is TGTGCCAGCAGCGATACAGGGCTCGACTATGGCTACACCTTC. Encoded protein: CASSDTGLDYGYTF.

This sequence joins TRBV30 and TRBJ2-2; 12 nucleotides match TRBD2. There are 16 residues in the CDR3. Unmatched junction bases numbered 10, after V lost 7 bases and J lost 4 bases. The germline V gene has CDR1 GTSNPN and CDR2 SVGIG (reference sequence). The CDR3 region is CASSRLAGEGTGELFF. The CDR3 nucleotides are TGTGCCTCCTCGAGACTAGCGGGAGAAGGCACCGGGGAGCTGTTTTTT.

The V and J genes are TRBV7-9 and TRBJ1-2, with a possible D match to TRBD1 (6 bases). Trimming shortened V by 1 base and J by 3 bases, and 12 bases separated the two germline ends. In germline, CDR1 is SEHNR, CDR2 FQNEAQ (reference sequence). The CDR3 extends over 15 amino acids. Written as DNA, the CDR3 is TGTGCCAGCAGCTTAGGTCAGGGGCAGTACTATGGCTACACCTTC. Its protein product is CASSLGQGQYYGYTF. Looking up the rest from reference TRBV7-9 and TRBJ1-2 gives the full variable domain: DTGVSQNPRHKITKRGQNVTFRCDPISEHNRLYWYRQTLGQGPEFLTYFQNEAQLEKSRLLSDRFSAERPKGSFSTLEIQRTEQGDSAMYLCASSLGQGQYYGYTFGSGTRLTVV.

The V gene is TRBV20-1, the J gene TRBJ2-7, with D possibly TRBD1 on 5 matching bases. Trimming shortened V by 3 bases and J by 5 bases, and 8 bases separated the two germline ends. From germline, CDR1 is DFQATT and CDR2 SNEGSKA (reference sequence). The CDR3 extends over 11 amino acids. CDR3 in DNA: TGCAGTGCTAGTACAGGAAACGAGCAGTACTTC. Protein product: CSASTGNEQYF.

The chain employs TRBV27 and TRBJ2-1; 12 bases map to TRBD2. This CDR3 has 18 amino acids. Germline CDR1 MNHEY, CDR2 SMNVEV (reference sequence). With V trimmed by 3 bases and J by 6 bases, 12 bases remained unmatched. The CDR3 bases are TGTGCCAGCAGTTTCCCGACTAGCGGGAGAAGAGGGCTCAATGAGCAGTTCTTC. This sequence encodes CASSFPTSGRRGLNEQFF.

The chain combines TRBV27 with TRBJ2-2; TRBD2 matches at 14 bases. CDR3 length: 16 residues. Losses at the gene ends were 5 bases for V and 8 bases for J; bases not matched to a gene: 7. The germline CDR1 and CDR2 sequences are MNHEY and SMNVEV (reference sequence). The CDR3 region is CASSTRLAGGRGELFF. The CDR3 bases are TGTGCCAGCAGTACCCGACTAGCGGGAGGGCGGGGGGAGCTGTTTTTT.

The CDR3 is CASTQPGLPNNEQFF. The CDR3 nucleotides read TGCGCCAGCACCCAGCCGGGACTACCTAACAATGAGCAGTTCTTC. The V gene is TRBV5-1, the J gene TRBJ2-1, with TRBD2 matching over 7 bases. The CDR3 sequence is 15 residues long. V lost 6 bases, J lost 5 bases, and 11 bases stayed unmatched. CDR1 is SGHRS, CDR2 YFSETQ, per germline.

This clone was observed once. V is TRBV30 and J is TRBJ2-1; D perhaps matches TRBD2 (6 bases). The CDR3 has 14 amino acids. CDR1 is GTSNPN, CDR2 SVGIG, per germline (reference sequence). V was trimmed by 0 bases and J by 11 bases, leaving 17 bases between them. The CDR3 DNA reads as TGTGCCTGGAGTGTAGGGGTAGCGGAGACTAAGCAGTTCTTC. Protein: CAWSVGVAETKQFF.

The rearrangement uses TRBV28 and TRBJ2-5, with D possibly being TRBD1 (6 bases). This CDR3 region has 13 residues. The V gene lost 7 bases and the J gene lost 0 bases, with 9 bases spanning the gap. The germline CDR1 and CDR2 sequences are MDHEN and SYDVKM. The DNA of the CDR3 is TGTGCCAGCATGGCAGGGGACCAAGAGACCCAGTACTTC. Translated: CASMAGDQETQYF.

This clone was seen a single time. The chain carries TRBV9 and TRBJ1-3, with 8 bases matching TRBD1. The V gene's germline CDR1 is SGDLS and CDR2 YYNGEE. This CDR3 region has 15 residues. The junction had 6 bases not matched to a gene; V was cut back by 4 bases and J by 3 bases. For the CDR3, the DNA is TGTGCCAGCAGCAAACAGGGGGTGGGTGGAAACACCATATATTTT. This codes for CASSKQGVGGNTIYF.

This clone turned up a few times. The chain links TRBV6-6 to TRBJ2-5; D is possibly TRBD1 (5 bases). CDR3 length: 12 residues. V lost 4 bases and J lost 6, with 9 bases in between. Germline CDR1 MNHNY, CDR2 SVGAGI (reference sequence). CDR3 nucleotide sequence: TGTGCCAGCAGTTTCGACAGTAAGACCCAGTACTTC. This codes for CASSFDSKTQYF.

The rearrangement links TRBV3-1 (or the pseudogene TRBV3-2) to TRBJ1-2, with D tentatively TRBD1 (5 bases). The V end was cut by 4 bases, the J end by 8 bases, with 17 bases between. The germline V gene has CDR1 LGHDT and CDR2 YNNKEL (reference sequence). This CDR3 spans 14 amino acids. The CDR3 spells CASSPSIFGGGYTF. Written as DNA, the CDR3 is TGTGCCAGCAGCCCCTCTATCTTCGGGGGGGGCTACACCTTC.

The V call is TRBV12-3 or TRBV12-4, the J call TRBJ2-7; TRBD2 is a possible D gene (5 bases). V shed 6 bases and J shed 5 bases, with 8 bases lying between them. The CDR3 is 11 residues long. DNA for the CDR3: TGTGCCAGCAGGTTCGGGGACGAGCAGTACTTC. Protein product: CASRFGDEQYF.

The chain is built from TRBV30 and TRBJ1-4, with D possibly being TRBD1 (5 bases). Germline V lookup: CDR1 GTSNPN, CDR2 SVGIG (reference sequence). V dropped 0 bases and J dropped 8 bases, with 13 bases sitting between them. The length of the CDR3 is 14 residues. The CDR3 reads CAWSVMQGREKLFF. Here the CDR3 DNA reads TGTGCCTGGAGTGTAATGCAGGGTCGCGAAAAACTGTTTTTT.

The CDR3 sequence: CASSQDLRAGGTDTQYF. The CDR3 DNA reads as TGTGCCAGCAGCCAAGATCTTCGAGCGGGAGGGACAGATACGCAGTATTTT. The chain employs TRBV3-1 (or the pseudogene TRBV3-2) and TRBJ2-3, with 10 positions matching TRBD2. The CDR3 is 17 residues long. V shed 0 bases and J 3 bases; nucleotides not matched to a gene: 6. The germline gives CDR1 LGHDT, CDR2 YNNKEL (reference sequence).

This rearrangement joins TRBV6-5 to TRBJ1-1; a weak D match, TRBD1 (5 bases). The CDR3 has 13 amino acids. Germline CDR1 MNHEY, CDR2 SVGAGI. The ends were cut back, 7 bases at V and 3 bases at J, with 12 bases in the middle. CDR3 protein: CASIPGHYTEAFF. In DNA form, the CDR3 reads TGTGCCAGCATTCCCGGACACTACACTGAAGCTTTCTTT.

The CDR3 DNA sequence: TGTGCCAGCAGTTATGTGGGACTAGCGTCCGGGGAGCTGTTTTTT. Its translation is CASSYVGLASGELFF. The chain links TRBV6-5 to TRBJ2-2; 10 bases map to TRBD2. In germline, CDR1 is MNHEY, CDR2 SVGAGI. The CDR3 is 15 residues long. V shed 3 bases and J 6 bases; nucleotides not matched to a gene: 4.

This sequence joins TRBV9 and TRBJ2-1, with D perhaps matching TRBD2 (5 bases). Germline V gene lookup returns CDR1 SGDLS and CDR2 YYNGEE. CDR3 length: 13 residues. The V gene lost 3 bases and the J gene lost 9 bases, with 13 bases spanning the gap. CDR3 sequence: CASSGTTGSEQFF. The CDR3 DNA reads as TGTGCCAGCAGCGGTACCACGGGATCTGAGCAGTTCTTC.

Concerning this clone itself: Other DNA variants within this sample encode the same CDR3. This chain connects TRBV29-1 to TRBJ1-1; 8 positions match TRBD1. Germline-derived CDR1 and CDR2 are SQVTM and ANQGSEA. V lost 6 bases, J lost 5 bases, and 5 bases stayed unmatched. There are 12 residues in the CDR3. The CDR3 is CSVRTGGTEAFF. CDR3 DNA: TGCAGCGTCCGCACAGGGGGGACTGAAGCTTTCTTT. The variable domain in full, completed from reference TRBV29-1 and TRBJ1-1, reads SAVISQKPSRDICQRGTSLTIQCQVDSQVTMMFWYRQQPGQSLTLIATANQGSEATYESGFVIDKFPISRPNLTFSTLTVSNMSPEDSSIYLCSVRTGGTEAFFGQGTRLTVV.

This clone was detected only once. The chain is built from TRBV6-2 or TRBV6-3 and TRBJ2-1; D uncertain. There are 12 residues in the CDR3. V was pared by 2 bases and J by 7 bases, with 6 bases between. Per germline, CDR1 MNHEY and CDR2 SVGEGT. The CDR3 sequence is CASSYPTNEQFF. The CDR3 bases are TGTGCCAGCAGTTACCCCACTAATGAGCAGTTCTTC.

J is TRBJ2-7 and V is TRBV3-1 (or the pseudogene TRBV3-2), with 12 bases matching TRBD2. Germline V gene data show CDR1 as LGHDT and CDR2 as YNNKEL (reference sequence). The CDR3 contains 14 residues. Trimming at V came to 7 bases and at J to 3 bases, leaving 4 bases not matched to a gene. The CDR3 sequence: CASTVTSGSYEQYF. The CDR3 DNA reads as TGTGCCAGCACCGTGACTAGCGGGAGCTACGAGCAGTACTTC.